This T cell receptor beta chain comes out of a study of T-cell reconstitution after alpha-beta-depleted transplantation in children. Researchers prepared the TCRbeta library using unique molecular identifiers, the study reports. TCRdb reanalysed the PCR reads using MiXCR and keeps one entry per CDR3 protein. Found here are approximately 430,000 distinct CDR3 sequences, 15% to 20% of them singletons; the top ten hold 25% to 35%. Study results and limitations: The study traced high day-60 TCRbeta diversity in some patients to surviving recipient T cells and thymic progenitors.

The germline CDR1 and CDR2 sequences are ENHRY and SYGVKD. The CDR3 spans 11 residues. Deletions cut 4 bases from V and 4 bases from J, with 2 bases between. This clonotype was observed a few times. Its antigen remains unknown. The sequencing used PBMCs, mostly from graft donor cells, collected 360 days after TCRalphabeta/CD19-depleted stem cell transplant. The chain combines TRBV10-3 with TRBJ2-1, with D unresolved. The sequence was obtained from a boy in the first two years of life who had a stem cell transplant for Wiskott-Aldrich syndrome, so the T cells may come from the graft donor. The CDR3 DNA follows: TGTGCCATCAGTGGATACAATGAGCAGTTCTTC. Its translation: CAISGYNEQFF.